The clone carrying this TCR beta chain was recorded many times. Its antigen is not identified. Sampling of bone marrow took place during active disease in every patient. The data belong to a study of read filtering for tumor transcriptome and immune sequencing. Study-level background: Patients were some 16 male and about 14 female, mean age 65.9 years, range roughly 45 to 85.

Findings and caveats of the study: This fraction held mixed bone marrow immune cells after CD138-negative sorting.

The CDR3 extends over 14 amino acids. The V gene's germline CDR1 is MDHEN and CDR2 SYDVKM. V lost 2 bases to trimming and J lost 6 bases, with 10 bases between them. Molecular barcoded adaptors covering alpha/delta and beta/gamma chains were used on about 390 ng RNA. TCRdb passed the reads through MiXCR, listing each CDR3 protein once. The table has 35,000 to 50,000 distinct CDR3 sequences, roughly an eighth seen once; the top ten hold 6% to 7%. The clonotype originates from a donor at least 40 years old with multiple myeloma. J is TRBJ1-4 and V is TRBV28, with TRBD1 as a possible D gene (5 bases). The specimen was a population of CD138-negative cells sorted from bone marrow. The CDR3 coding sequence is TGTGCCAGCAGTTTAACGGGGGGTCATGAAAAACTGTTTTTT. Its translation is CASSLTGGHEKLFF.